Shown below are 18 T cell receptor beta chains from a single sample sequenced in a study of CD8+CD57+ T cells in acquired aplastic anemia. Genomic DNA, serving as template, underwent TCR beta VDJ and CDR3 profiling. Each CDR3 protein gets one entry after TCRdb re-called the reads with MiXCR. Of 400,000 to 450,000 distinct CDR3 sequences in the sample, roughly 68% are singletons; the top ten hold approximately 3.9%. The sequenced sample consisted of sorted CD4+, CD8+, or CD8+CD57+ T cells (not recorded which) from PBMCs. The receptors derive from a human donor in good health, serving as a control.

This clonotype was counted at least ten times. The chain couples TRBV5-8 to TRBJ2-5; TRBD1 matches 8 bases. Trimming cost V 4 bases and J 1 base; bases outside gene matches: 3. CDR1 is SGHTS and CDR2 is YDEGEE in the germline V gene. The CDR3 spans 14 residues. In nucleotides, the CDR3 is TGTGCCAGCAGCAGGGACAGGCCCCAAGAGACCCAGTACTTC. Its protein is CASSRDRPQETQYF.

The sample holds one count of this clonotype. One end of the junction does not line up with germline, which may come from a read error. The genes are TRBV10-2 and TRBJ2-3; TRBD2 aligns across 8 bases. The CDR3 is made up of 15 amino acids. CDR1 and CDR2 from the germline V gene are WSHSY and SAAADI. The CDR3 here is CATSEGLGQGETQYF. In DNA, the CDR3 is TGCGCCACCAGTGAGGGACTAGGGCAAGGGGAAACGCAGTATTTT.

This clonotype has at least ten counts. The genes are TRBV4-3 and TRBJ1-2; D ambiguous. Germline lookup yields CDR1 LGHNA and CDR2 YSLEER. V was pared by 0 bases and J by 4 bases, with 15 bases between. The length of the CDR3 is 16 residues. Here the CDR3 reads CASSQDGGSGVYGYTF. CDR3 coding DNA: TGCGCCAGCAGCCAAGATGGCGGGAGCGGGGTCTATGGCTACACCTTC.

The CDR3 loop reads CSARGFSFNSPLHF. The CDR3 coding sequence is TGCAGTGCTAGAGGTTTCAGCTTTAATTCACCCCTCCACTTT. The chain has TRBV20-1 and TRBJ1-6; D remains ambiguous. CDR3 length: 14 amino acids. Germline assignment: CDR1 DFQATT and CDR2 SNEGSKA (reference sequence). Trimming removed 1 base from V and 6 bases from J, with 10 bases in between.

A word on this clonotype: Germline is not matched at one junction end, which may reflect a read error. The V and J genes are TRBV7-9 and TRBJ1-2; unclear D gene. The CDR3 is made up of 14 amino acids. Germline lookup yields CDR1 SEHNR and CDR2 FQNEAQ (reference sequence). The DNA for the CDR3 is TGTGCCAGCAGCCCCGGAACTCCTACGTGCAGTACTTCGTTC. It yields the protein CASSPGTPTCSTSF.

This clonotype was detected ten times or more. The CDR3 loop reads CASSVGRGASTDTQYF. The CDR3, as DNA: TGTGCCAGCAGCGTAGGCCGCGGGGCTAGCACAGATACGCAGTATTTT. This chain links TRBV9 with TRBJ2-3; tentative D call: TRBD2 (6 bases). The CDR3 consists of 16 residues. Trimming stripped 0 bases from V and 0 bases from J, with 11 bases between. CDR1 is SGDLS, CDR2 YYNGEE, per germline.

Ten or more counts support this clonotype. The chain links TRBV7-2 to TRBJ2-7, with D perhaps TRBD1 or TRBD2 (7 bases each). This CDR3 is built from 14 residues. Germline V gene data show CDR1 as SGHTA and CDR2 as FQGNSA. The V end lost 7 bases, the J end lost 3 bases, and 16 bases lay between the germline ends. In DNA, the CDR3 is TGTGCCAGCACTTCGGGCAGGGGGGGCTACGAGCAGTACTTC. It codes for CASTSGRGGYEQYF.

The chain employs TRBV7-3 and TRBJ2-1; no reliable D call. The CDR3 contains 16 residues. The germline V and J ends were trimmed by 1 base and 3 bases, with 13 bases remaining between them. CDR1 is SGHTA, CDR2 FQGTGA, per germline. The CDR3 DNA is TGTGCCAGCAGCTTAAAGGCCCGCCGAGGCTACAATGAGCAGTTCTTC. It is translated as CASSLKARRGYNEQFF.

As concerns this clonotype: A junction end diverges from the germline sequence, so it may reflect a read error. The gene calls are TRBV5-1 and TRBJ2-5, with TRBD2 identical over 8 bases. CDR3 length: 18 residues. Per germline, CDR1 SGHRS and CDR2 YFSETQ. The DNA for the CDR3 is TGTGCCAGCAGCGTATGGGTCACGGGGGGGGCGGGGCAAGAGACCCAGTACTTC. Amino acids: CASSVWVTGGAGQETQYF. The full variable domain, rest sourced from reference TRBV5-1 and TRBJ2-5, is KAGVTQTPRYLIKTRGQQVTLSCSPISGHRSVSWYQQTPGQGLQFLFEYFSETQRNKGNFPGRFSGRQFSNSRSEMNVSTLELGDSALYLCASSVWVTGGAGQETQYFGPGTRLLVL.

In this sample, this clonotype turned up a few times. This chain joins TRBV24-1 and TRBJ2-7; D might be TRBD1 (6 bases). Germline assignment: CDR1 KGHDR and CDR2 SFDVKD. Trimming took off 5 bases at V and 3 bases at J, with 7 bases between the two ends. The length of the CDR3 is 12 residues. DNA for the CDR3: TGTGCCACCAGTGCCAGGGGCTACGAGCAGTACTTC. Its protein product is CATSARGYEQYF.

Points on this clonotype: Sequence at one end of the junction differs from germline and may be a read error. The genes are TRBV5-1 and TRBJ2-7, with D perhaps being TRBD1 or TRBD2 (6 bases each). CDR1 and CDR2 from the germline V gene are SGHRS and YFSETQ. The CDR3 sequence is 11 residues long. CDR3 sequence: CASSQGRREDF. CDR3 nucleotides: TGCGCCAGCAGCCAGGGGAGGCGCGAGGACTTC. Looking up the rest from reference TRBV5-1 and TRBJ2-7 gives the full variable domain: KAGVTQTPRYLIKTRGQQVTLSCSPISGHRSVSWYQQTPGQGLQFLFEYFSETQRNKGNFPGRFSGRQFSNSRSEMNVSTLELGDSALYLCASSQGRREDFGPGTRLTVT.

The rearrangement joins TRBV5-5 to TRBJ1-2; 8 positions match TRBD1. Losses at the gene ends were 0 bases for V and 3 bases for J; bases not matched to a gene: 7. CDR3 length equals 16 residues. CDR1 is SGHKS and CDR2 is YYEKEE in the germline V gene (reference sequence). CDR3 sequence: CASSLGTGQGHYGYTF. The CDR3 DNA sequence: TGTGCCAGCAGCTTGGGGACAGGGCAGGGACACTATGGCTACACCTTC.

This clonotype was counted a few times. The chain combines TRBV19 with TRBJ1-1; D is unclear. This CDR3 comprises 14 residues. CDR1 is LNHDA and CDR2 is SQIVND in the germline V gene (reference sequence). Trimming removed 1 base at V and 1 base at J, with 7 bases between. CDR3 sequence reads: CASSIVRGNTEAFF. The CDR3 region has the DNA TGTGCCAGTAGTATAGTACGGGGGAACACTGAAGCTTTCTTT.

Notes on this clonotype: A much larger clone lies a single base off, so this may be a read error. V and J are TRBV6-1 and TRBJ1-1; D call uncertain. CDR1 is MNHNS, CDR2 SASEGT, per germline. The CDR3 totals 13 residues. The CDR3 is CASLKDGNAEAFF. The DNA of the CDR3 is TGTGCCAGCCTTAAGGACGGGAACGCTGAAGCTTTCTTT.

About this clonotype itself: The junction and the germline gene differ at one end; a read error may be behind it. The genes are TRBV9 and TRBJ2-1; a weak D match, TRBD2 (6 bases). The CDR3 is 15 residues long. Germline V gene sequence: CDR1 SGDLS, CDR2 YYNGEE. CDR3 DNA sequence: TGTGCCAGCAGCTTAGGGCGGGGCTCCTACTATGAGCAGTTCTTC. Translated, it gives CASSLGRGSYYEQFF.

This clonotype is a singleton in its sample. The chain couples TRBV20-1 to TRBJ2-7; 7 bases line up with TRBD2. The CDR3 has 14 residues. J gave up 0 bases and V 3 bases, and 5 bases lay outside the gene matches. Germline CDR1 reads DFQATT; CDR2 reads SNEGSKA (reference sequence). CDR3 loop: CSASVVAGSYEQYF. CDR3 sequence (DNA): TGCAGTGCTAGTGTGGTAGCGGGCTCCTACGAGCAGTACTTC.

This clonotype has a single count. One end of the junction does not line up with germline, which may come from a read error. Here the CDR3 DNA reads TGTGCCAGTAGTATGTTTGCGGGAGGGGAGCTGTTCTTT. Amino acids: CASSMFAGGELFF. The chain uses TRBV19 and TRBJ2-2, with 9 nucleotides matching TRBD2. The germline V gene has CDR1 LNHDA and CDR2 SQIVND (reference sequence). There are 13 residues in the CDR3.

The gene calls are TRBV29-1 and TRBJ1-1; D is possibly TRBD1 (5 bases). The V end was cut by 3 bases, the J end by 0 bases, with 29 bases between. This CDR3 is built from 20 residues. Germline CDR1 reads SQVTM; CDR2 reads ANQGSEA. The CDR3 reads CSVEGSGGTGDLTVNTEAFF. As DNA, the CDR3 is TGCAGCGTTGAGGGTTCCGGCGGGACCGGGGACCTGACGGTGAACACTGAAGCTTTCTTT.